This T cell receptor beta chain was documented in a study of blood T cell repertoires in COVID-19. Study as a whole: Sites in the United States, Italy and Spain provided acute and convalescent COVID-19 samples. Sample material is recorded as cDNA or gDNA derived from T cells, B-cell-depleted T cells, or PBMCs.

In the source study's methods: Estimated nucleated cell counts came from reference gene primer amplification. Generated by immunoSEQ multiplex PCR, the TCRdb table keeps only in-frame clones and is missing some. The V and J calls and clone size come from that table; D and trimming were worked out from the DNA. In the table there are some 180,000 clones, roughly three quarters of which are singletons. The junction had 8 bases not matched to a gene; V was cut back by 4 bases and J by 3 bases. The length of the CDR3 is 16 residues. Germline assignment: CDR1 GTSNPN and CDR2 SVGIG (reference sequence). J is TRBJ2-2 and V is TRBV30; 10 bases match TRBD2. The receptor was derived from a woman aged 50 to 60 with active or convalescent COVID-19. Sequenced input: peripheral blood. CDR3 nucleotide sequence: TGTGCCTGGATAAGGGCTAGCGGGAGTTACACCGGGGAGCTGTTTTTT. Protein sequence: CAWIRASGSYTGELFF.